The source of this TCR beta chain is a study of cytomegalovirus exposure and HLA in healthy donors. The PCR was carried out with 60 Vbeta primers and 13 Jbeta primers. Sequencing was performed with immunoSEQ multiplex PCR; in TCRdb, only in-frame clones are kept and a portion is missing. The profile shows around 150,000 clones, 75% to 90% of them singletons. Per the germline V gene, CDR1 is SEHNR and CDR2 is FQNEAQ (reference sequence). The V and J ends lost 5 bases and 5 bases respectively, with 20 bases between them. The CDR3 covers 16 residues. V gene TRBV7-9 combines with J gene TRBJ2-3; D may be TRBD1 (8 bases). The sequence was obtained from a woman aged 50 to 65 in good health and CMV-seropositive. Source material: PBMCs. The DNA for the CDR3 is TGTGCCAGCAGCCCGCGAGGACAGGGAGGGATAGATACGCAGTATTTT. This sequence encodes CASSPRGQGGIDTQYF.